The 9 T cell receptor beta chains presented below share a single source sample, sequenced in a study of T-cell reconstitution after alpha-beta-depleted transplantation in children. Preparation of the TCRbeta library used unique molecular identifiers. In TCRdb, the PCR reads were re-called with MiXCR into one record per CDR3 protein. This sample yields about 200,000 distinct CDR3 sequences, of which approximately 8.4% are seen a single time; 35% belongs to the top ten. Specimen: PBMCs, mostly from graft donor cells, collected 360 days after TCRalphabeta/CD19-depleted stem cell transplant. The receptor set was obtained from a male patient between 2 and 15 years old who had a stem cell transplant for acute myeloid leukemia, so the T cells may come from the graft donor.

This clonotype was seen a few times. The rearrangement links TRBV5-1 to TRBJ2-7, with 9 bases matching TRBD2. Germline V gene lookup returns CDR1 SGHRS and CDR2 YFSETQ. There are 15 residues in the CDR3. The V segment lost 0 bases and the J segment 0 bases; nucleotides outside the gene matches: 1. The CDR3 nucleotides are TGCGCCAGCAGCTTGGTAGCGGGGGTCTCCTACGAGCAGTACTTC. Translating gives CASSLVAGVSYEQYF. The whole variable domain, remainder taken from reference TRBV5-1 and TRBJ2-7, is KAGVTQTPRYLIKTRGQQVTLSCSPISGHRSVSWYQQTPGQGLQFLFEYFSETQRNKGNFPGRFSGRQFSNSRSEMNVSTLELGDSALYLCASSLVAGVSYEQYFGPGTRLTVT.

In regard to this clonotype: Its ends do not fully match the called genes, so a read error is possible. The chain joins TRBV5-1 to TRBJ2-3, with D perhaps assigned TRBD1 or TRBD2 (6 bases each). CDR1 is SGHRS and CDR2 is YFSETQ in the germline V gene. This CDR3 has 14 amino acids. In nucleotides, the CDR3 is TGCGCCGGCAGATGGGGGGCCGGCACAGATACGCAGTATTTT. Amino acids: CAGRWGAGTDTQYF.

This clonotype has ten or more counts. The chain joins TRBV20-1 to TRBJ2-4, with D perhaps TRBD1 (6 bases). The CDR3 is 13 amino acids. Germline CDR1 reads DFQATT; CDR2 reads SNEGSKA (reference sequence). V was clipped by 0 bases and J by 6 bases, with 9 bases between them. CDR3 protein: CSARDLRGNIQYF. DNA for the CDR3: TGCAGTGCTAGAGACCTCAGGGGAAACATTCAGTACTTC.

The chain combines TRBV7-2 with TRBJ1-2; D is uncertain. The CDR3 has 12 amino acids. The V end lost 1 base, the J end lost 10 bases, and 10 bases lay between the germline ends. The germline V gene encodes CDR1 SGHTA and CDR2 FQGNSA. The CDR3 spells CASSLDRSLYTF. The CDR3 region has the DNA TGTGCCAGCAGCTTAGATCGGAGTCTCTACACCTTC.

Ten or more counts support this clonotype. The chain couples TRBV11-2 to TRBJ2-2, with D possibly being TRBD1 or TRBD2 (5 bases each). This CDR3 contains 16 residues. CDR1 and CDR2 from the germline V gene are SGHAT and FQNNGV. V was shortened by 5 bases and J by 3 bases, with 16 bases between the two germline ends. CDR3: CASSRLVGTDTGELFF. In DNA, the CDR3 is TGTGCCAGCAGCCGGCTAGTGGGGACGGACACCGGGGAGCTGTTTTTT.

Many counts were recorded for this clonotype. This chain joins TRBV28 and TRBJ1-1; D is uncertain. Germline V gives CDR1 MDHEN, CDR2 SYDVKM. V lost 8 bases and J 5 bases, leaving 18 bases between the germline ends. The CDR3 loop spans 14 amino acids. The CDR3 coding sequence is TGTGCCAGCGGAATCTCCTACACCGGGACTGAAGCTTTCTTT. It specifies CASGISYTGTEAFF.

The V gene is TRBV19, the J gene TRBJ2-7, with a tentative D call TRBD1 (6 bases). This CDR3 has 12 amino acids. CDR1 and CDR2 (germline): LNHDA, SQIVND (reference sequence). Trimming took 4 bases from V and 6 from J, leaving 10 bases between them. This chain's CDR3 is CASSKRGIEQYF. CDR3 nucleotide sequence: TGTGCCAGTAGTAAGAGGGGGATCGAGCAGTACTTC.

The chain is built from TRBV4-2 and TRBJ2-7; 8 nucleotides match TRBD2. V lost 4 bases, J lost 6 bases, and 11 bases stayed unmatched. The CDR3 spans 15 residues. The V gene's germline CDR1 is LGHNA and CDR2 YNFKEQ. This chain's CDR3 is CASSRSGTSTSEQYF. Here the CDR3 DNA reads TGTGCCAGCAGCCGTTCCGGGACTAGTACCTCCGAGCAGTACTTC.

This clonotype was found a few times. The chain couples TRBV27 to TRBJ1-2; 10 bases line up with TRBD1. This CDR3 contains 17 residues. V lost 1 base and J lost 4; bases outside the gene matches: 9. CDR1 is MNHEY and CDR2 is SMNVEV in the germline V gene (reference sequence). Written as DNA, the CDR3 is TGTGCCAGCAGTTTATACGACCGGGACAGGGGTAGCTATGGCTACACCTTC. Its protein is CASSLYDRDRGSYGYTF.